This T cell receptor beta chain was recovered during a study of blood T cell repertoires in COVID-19. Study-wide background: Samples of COVID-19 (acute and convalescent) were obtained from the United States, Italy and Spain. In each case, the material was cDNA or gDNA derived from T cells, B-cell-depleted T cells, or PBMCs.

This clone came up a few times. Study processing details: Cell counts per sample came from amplifying reference gene primers. Assay: immunoSEQ multiplex PCR; the TCRdb copy retains only in-frame clones and omits some. V and J calls and clone size come straight from that table; D and trimming were deduced from the DNA. The sample lists 150,000 to 200,000 clones, over 70% occurring once. CDR3 length: 14 residues. J gave up 3 bases and V 2 bases, and 1 base lay outside the gene matches. Germline assignment: CDR1 SGDLS and CDR2 YYNGEE. The TCR sequence derives from a man aged 55-75 years with active or convalescent COVID-19. The material sequenced was peripheral blood. The chain uses TRBV9 and TRBJ2-1, with TRBD1 matching 8 bases. The CDR3 spells CASSVGTGYNEQFF. CDR3 sequence (DNA): TGTGCCAGCAGCGTCGGGACAGGCTACAATGAGCAGTTCTTC.